The 16 T cell receptor beta chains below all came from one sample that was sequenced in a study of molecular identifiers for immune sequencing clone quantification. Each CDR3 protein gets one entry after TCRdb re-called the PCR reads with MiXCR. The data show about 23,000 distinct CDR3 sequences, with 17% seen just once and 0.9% to 1% held by the top ten. Material for sequencing was naive CD8+ T cells from blood, with Jurkat cell RNA spiked in. Subset meaning: FACS-sorted CD8+CD4-CCR7+CD45RA+ naive T cells. The receptors were sampled from a human donor in good health. Some libraries in this study had Jurkat cell RNA spiked in.

This clonotype was seen many times. The rearrangement links TRBV6-2 or TRBV6-3 to TRBJ1-1, with 7 bases that match TRBD1. Germline V CDR1 and CDR2: MNHEY, SVGEGT. Trimming took 7 bases from V and 7 from J; bases not matched to a gene: 12. The CDR3 totals 14 residues. The CDR3 sequence is CASTLIPGQHEAFF. DNA of the CDR3: TGTGCCAGCACCTTAATCCCGGGACAGCATGAAGCTTTCTTT.

This clonotype was recorded at least ten times. This chain connects TRBV6-1 to TRBJ2-3, with 7 positions matching TRBD1. This CDR3 has 16 amino acids. Germline V gene data show CDR1 as MNHNS and CDR2 as SASEGT. The V and J ends lost 4 bases and 3 bases, in that order; junction bases with no gene match: 10. CDR3 protein: CASSAGTVDQTDTQYF. The CDR3 coding sequence is TGTGCCAGCAGTGCTGGGACAGTGGACCAAACAGATACGCAGTATTTT.

In this sample, this clonotype turned up many times. The CDR3 spells CASSVTGTGTTEAFF. The DNA of the CDR3 is TGTGCCAGCAGCGTAACCGGGACAGGGACGACGGAGGCTTTCTTT. The chain has TRBV9 and TRBJ1-1; TRBD1 matches at 9 bases. The V gene's germline CDR1 is SGDLS and CDR2 YYNGEE. The CDR3 totals 15 residues. V shed 1 base and J 11 bases; nucleotides not matched to a gene: 12.

Notes on this clonotype: The junction differs from germline at one of its ends, possibly a read error. The chain uses TRBV27 and TRBJ2-1; 10 positions agree with TRBD1. This CDR3 is built from 15 residues. Germline CDR1 MNHEY, CDR2 SMNVEV (reference sequence). CDR3 bases: TGTGCCAGCAGTGGGACAGGGGTACCCTACAGTGAGCAGTTCTTC. Amino acids: CASSGTGVPYSEQFF.

In regard to this clonotype: It is likely a read error, because the conserved phenylalanine at the end of the CDR3 is missing. The V and J genes are TRBV27 and TRBJ2-7; possible D gene TRBD2, 5 bases. Germline-derived CDR1 and CDR2 are MNHEY and SMNVEV (reference sequence). This CDR3 has 15 residues. The V end lost 4 bases, the J end lost 4 bases, and 17 bases lay between the germline ends. CDR3 residues: CASSWDGGSQYEQYL. The CDR3 nucleotides are TGTGCCAGCAGTTGGGATGGAGGTAGCCAGTACGAGCAGTACCTC.

This clonotype was counted ten times or more. The chain recombines TRBV19 with TRBJ1-6, with D perhaps TRBD1 (6 bases). The CDR3 loop spans 15 amino acids. The germline CDR1 and CDR2 sequences are LNHDA and SQIVND (reference sequence). The V end was cut by 1 base, the J end by 8 bases, with 12 bases between. This CDR3 is CASSIGWGPDSPLHF. For the CDR3, the DNA is TGTGCCAGTAGTATAGGATGGGGGCCTGATTCACCCCTCCACTTT.

This clonotype showed up many times. CDR3 loop: CASTEGNTDTQYF. The CDR3 region has the DNA TGTGCCAGCACGGAGGGCAACACAGATACGCAGTATTTT. V and J are TRBV6-6 and TRBJ2-3; D is possibly TRBD2 (6 bases). Deletions cut 7 bases from V and 2 bases from J, with 10 bases between. The CDR3 runs 13 residues. Germline CDR1 MNHNY, CDR2 SVGAGI (reference sequence).

This clonotype was counted ten times or more. V usage is TRBV15 and J usage is TRBJ2-3, with D unclear. V lost 5 bases and J 3 bases, leaving 18 bases between the germline ends. The CDR3 extends over 16 amino acids. Germline V gene sequence: CDR1 LNHNV, CDR2 YYDKDF (reference sequence). The CDR3 DNA reads TGTGCCACCAGCGCCCTCCGGGCAGGTCTAACAGATACGCAGTATTTT. Its translation is CATSALRAGLTDTQYF.

A note on this clonotype: This may be a read error: a much more frequent sequence differs by one nucleotide. This chain uses TRBV7-9 with TRBJ2-7, with D perhaps assigned TRBD1 or TRBD2 (5 bases each). The CDR3 is 15 amino acids. Germline CDR1 reads SEHNR; CDR2 reads FQNEAQ (reference sequence). The CDR3 bases are TGTGCCAGCGGCTTGAACCGGGACCGACCCTACGAGCAGTACTTC. Amino acid sequence: CASGLNRDRPYEQYF.

Points on this clonotype: At one end, the junction sequence differs from germline, possibly due to a read error. CDR3 DNA sequence: TGCGGCGTTGGAAAAGAGACCCTGTACTTC. Translating gives CGVGKETLYF. The rearrangement joins TRBV29-1 to TRBJ2-5; D is undetermined. This CDR3 spans 10 amino acids. Germline CDR1 SQVTM, CDR2 ANQGSEA. Full variable domain (remainder filled in from reference TRBV29-1 and TRBJ2-5): SAVISQKPSRDICQRGTSLTIQCQVDSQVTMMFWYRQQPGQSLTLIATANQGSEATYESGFVIDKFPISRPNLTFSTLTVSNMSPEDSSIYLCGVGKETLYFGPGTRLLVL.

As for this clonotype: Being one base from a much bigger clone, this may be a read error. The rearrangement uses TRBV27 and TRBJ2-7, with D unresolved. The CDR3 contains 14 residues. V shed 3 bases and J shed 4 bases, with 13 bases lying between them. In germline, CDR1 is MNHEY, CDR2 SMNVEV (reference sequence). Written as DNA, the CDR3 is TGTGCCAGCAGTTTGAAATCGGCAAGGTACGAGCAGTACTTC. The encoded protein is CASSLKSARYEQYF.

This clonotype was counted many times. CDR3 coding DNA: TGTGCCAGCTCACCGACCCAGGGGGCCGCCGGGGAGCTGTTTTTT. Protein product: CASSPTQGAAGELFF. J is TRBJ2-2 and V is TRBV18; 8 bases line up with TRBD1. After removal of 3 bases from V and 6 bases from J, the junction contained 6 bases not matched to a gene. The CDR3 runs 15 residues. Germline CDR1 is KGHSH and CDR2 is LQKENI.

A word on this clonotype: It may be a read error: a sequence one base away is much more abundant. The chain uses TRBV4-1 and TRBJ2-3; 11 bases line up with TRBD2. Germline CDR1 MGHRA, CDR2 YSYEKL. This CDR3 has 18 residues. The CDR3 region is CASSPPGGSGGATDTRYF. The CDR3 DNA reads TGCGCCAGCAGCCCCCCCGGCGGTAGCGGGGGGGCGACAGATACGCGGTATTTT.

The CDR3 region has the DNA TGCGCCAGCAGCCCCACTCCAGGGGGCTCCTACGAGCAGTACTTC. Its translation is CASSPTPGGSYEQYF. V gene TRBV4-1 combines with J gene TRBJ2-7; 7 bases fit TRBD1. Germline values: CDR1 MGHRA, CDR2 YSYEKL. The CDR3 contains 15 residues. Trimming took 4 bases from V and 0 from J; bases not matched to a gene: 6.

This clonotype has at least ten counts. This chain uses TRBV19 with TRBJ1-3, with D possibly matching TRBD1 (5 bases). Per the germline V gene, CDR1 is LNHDA and CDR2 is SQIVND (reference sequence). The V gene lost 7 bases and the J gene lost 7 bases, with 17 bases spanning the gap. There are 14 residues in the CDR3. The CDR3 protein is CASTMGRGFNTIYF. The CDR3 DNA reads as TGTGCCAGTACTATGGGTAGGGGCTTCAACACCATATATTTT.

This clonotype was seen at least ten times. The rearrangement uses TRBV28 and TRBJ2-1; 15 positions agree with TRBD2. Trimming at V came to 1 base and at J to 15 bases, leaving 16 bases not matched to a gene. The CDR3 is 18 residues long. Germline values: CDR1 MDHEN, CDR2 SYDVKM. The CDR3 bases are TGTGCCAGCAGTTTATTACGAACCGGGACTAGCGGGAGGATAGGTCGGTTCTTC. It specifies CASSLLRTGTSGRIGRFF.